The entry below describes one T cell receptor beta chain. Primed by a sample-barcoded 5' primer and a J-beta primer mix, a second PCR proceeded for about 7 to 12 cycles. TCRdb re-derived calls from the 5' RACE reads in MiXCR, one entry per CDR3 protein. The table includes over 1.5 million distinct CDR3 sequences, 49% detected once. The source of the sample is a study of blood T cells in healthy people across ages. The ends were cut back, 0 bases at V and 9 bases at J, with 12 bases in the middle. The V gene's germline CDR1 is SGHAT and CDR2 FQNNGV. CDR3 length equals 14 residues. Russia was home to the donors, healthy Caucasian individuals aged about 6 to 100. Samples had at least 7 million PBMCs isolated from them. A minimum of 6 micrograms of total RNA was extracted per sample.

The material sequenced was blood. This sequence originates from a woman aged 40 to 55 in good health. V and J are TRBV11-2 and TRBJ2-1; either TRBD1 or TRBD2 may fit D (5 bases each). CDR3 loop: CASSLDPGAGEQFF. The CDR3 DNA sequence: TGTGCCAGCAGCTTAGATCCTGGGGCGGGTGAGCAGTTCTTC.